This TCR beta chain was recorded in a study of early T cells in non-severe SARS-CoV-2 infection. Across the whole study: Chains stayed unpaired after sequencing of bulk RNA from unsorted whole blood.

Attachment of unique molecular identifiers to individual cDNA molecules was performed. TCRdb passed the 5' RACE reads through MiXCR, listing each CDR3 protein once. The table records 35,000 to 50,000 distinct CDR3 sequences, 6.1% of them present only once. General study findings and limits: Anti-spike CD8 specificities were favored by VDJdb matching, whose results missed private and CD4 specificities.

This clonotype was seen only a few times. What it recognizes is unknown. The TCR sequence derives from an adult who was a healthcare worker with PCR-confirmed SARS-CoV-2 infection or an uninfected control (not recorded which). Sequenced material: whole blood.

The CDR3 nucleotides read TGTGCCAGCAGTTACATGGGTGACGAGACCCAGTACTTC. Translation: CASSYMGDETQYF. The chain employs TRBV6-5 and TRBJ2-5; D unclear. Germline CDR1 reads MNHEY; CDR2 reads SVGAGI. The CDR3 consists of 13 residues. V lost 2 bases, J lost 5 bases, and 9 bases lay in between.